This T cell receptor (beta chain) was retrieved from a study of shared clonotypes between healthy human individuals. Study-wide results and caveats: What naive subsets generally showed was a larger estimated richness than memory subsets showed.

As regards this clone: Its antigen is unidentified.

Generated by immunoSEQ multiplex PCR, the TCRdb table keeps only in-frame clones and is missing some. The sample holds millions of clones, roughly 91% seen once. CD45RO-negative, CCR7-selected cells formed the naive CD8 fraction, which excluded terminally differentiated effector memory CD45RA+ cells. Between the trimmed V and J ends, which lost 5 bases and 1 base, there was a span of 5 bases. Germline CDR1 is SGHDN and CDR2 is FVKESK. The CDR3 loop spans 12 amino acids. The J gene is TRBJ1-1, the V gene TRBV14; D call uncertain. The sample comprised naive CD8+ T cells from PBMCs. The receptor was derived from a man between 18 and 35 years old in good health. Some clones in this sample may be carry-over from other donors' samples. CDR3 in DNA: TGTGCCAGCAGCTCTTGGAACACTGAAGCTTTCTTT. Translating gives CASSSWNTEAFF. The variable domain in full, completed from reference TRBV14 and TRBJ1-1, reads EAGVTQFPSHSVIEKGQTVTLRCDPISGHDNLYWYRRVMGKEIKFLLHFVKESKQDESGMPNNRFLAERTGGTYSTLKVQPAELEDSGVYFCASSSWNTEAFFGQGTRLTVV.